The rows below give T cell receptor beta chains drawn from one sample of a study of blood T cell repertoires in COVID-19. Sequenced by immunoSEQ multiplex PCR; TCRdb stores in-frame clones only, minus some. The data show around 200,000 clones, with roughly nine tenths seen just once and approximately 2.8% held by the top ten. Specimen: PBMCs or T cells enriched from blood (not recorded which). These receptors were obtained from a woman between 50 and 59 years old in a cohort exposed to, infected with or recovered from COVID-19 (not recorded which). Each CDR3 is given with its conserved first and last residue. A D gene is named only where the DNA matches it firmly. Where a row states a size, it is once, few, many or the class of an expanded clone; other rows omit it.

v_call	clone_size	cdr3_length	j_call	d_call	cdr3_aa	cdr3_nt
TRBV7-2	.	13	TRBJ1-1	.	CASSLGREGVTFF	TGTGCCAGCAGCTTAGGCAGGGAGGGTGTTACTTTCTTT
TRBV5-8	.	13	TRBJ1-2	.	CASSSGTSYGYTF	TGTGCCAGCAGCTCCGGGACAAGCTATGGCTACACCTTC
TRBV11-1	.	14	TRBJ1-6	.	CASSQRDGDAPLHF	TGTGCCAGCAGCCAGCGGGACGGGGATGCACCCCTCCACTTT
TRBV29-1	.	13	TRBJ1-1	.	CSVGGAVNTEAFF	TGCAGCGTTGGCGGGGCAGTGAACACTGAAGCTTTCTTT
TRBV5-5	.	14	TRBJ2-5	.	CASSSPPSEETQYF	TGTGCCAGCAGCTCCCCCCCTAGCGAAGAGACCCAGTACTTC
TRBV7-2	.	14	TRBJ2-7	TRBD1	CASSPGTESYEQYF	TGTGCCAGCAGCCCCGGGACAGAGTCCTACGAGCAGTACTTC
TRBV7-9	few	18	TRBJ2-1	TRBD2	CASSQGLAGAPSYNEQFF	TGTGCCAGCAGCCAAGGACTAGCGGGGGCCCCCTCCTACAATGAGCAGTTCTTC
TRBV7-8	.	18	TRBJ2-7	.	CASSLTSGARAFSYEQYF	TGTGCCAGCAGCTTAACATCTGGGGCCAGGGCCTTCTCCTACGAGCAGTACTTC
TRBV2	few	16	TRBJ2-3	.	CASSEVGLGGVDTQYF	TGTGCCAGCAGTGAAGTAGGCTTAGGCGGTGTGGATACGCAGTATTTT
TRBV7-2	.	15	TRBJ2-7	TRBD2	CASSRRAQRGYEQYF	TGTGCCAGCAGCCGGCGAGCCCAGCGGGGCTACGAGCAGTACTTC
TRBV4-3	.	18	TRBJ1-5	TRBD1	CASSQEEEGGGSNQPQHF	TGCGCCAGCAGCCAAGAGGAGGAAGGGGGCGGTAGCAATCAGCCCCAGCATTTT
TRBV9	.	15	TRBJ1-2	.	CASSGGGPANYGYTF	TGCGCCAGCAGCGGGGGGGGACCTGCTAACTATGGCTACACCTTC
TRBV6-5	once	13	TRBJ1-1	.	CAGGTNLNTEAFF	TGTGCCGGGGGGACCAACTTGAACACTGAAGCTTTCTTT
TRBV28	.	17	TRBJ2-6	.	CASSILQGFSGANVLTF	TGTGCCAGCAGTATCTTACAGGGATTCTCTGGGGCCAACGTCCTGACTTTC
TRBV4-2	.	15	TRBJ2-2	.	CASSSGPTDTGELFF	TGTGCCAGCAGCAGCGGCCCCACCGACACCGGGGAGCTGTTTTTT
TRBV18	once	16	TRBJ1-5	.	CASSPRPGRGNQPQHF	TGTGCCAGCTCCCCTAGACCGGGGAGGGGCAATCAGCCCCAGCATTTT